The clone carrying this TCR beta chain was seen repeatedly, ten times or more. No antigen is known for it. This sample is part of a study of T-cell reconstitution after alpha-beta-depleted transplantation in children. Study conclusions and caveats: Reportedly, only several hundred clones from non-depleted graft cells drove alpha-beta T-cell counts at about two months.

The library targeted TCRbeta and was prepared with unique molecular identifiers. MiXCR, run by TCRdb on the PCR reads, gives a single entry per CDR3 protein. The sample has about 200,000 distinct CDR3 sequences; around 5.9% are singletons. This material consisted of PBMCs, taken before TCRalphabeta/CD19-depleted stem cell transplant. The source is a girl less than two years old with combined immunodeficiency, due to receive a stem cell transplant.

CDR3 nucleotides: TGTGCCAGCAGTCTCGGGACTAACAGCATTCAGTACTTC. It codes for CASSLGTNSIQYF. The chain is built from TRBV12-3 or TRBV12-4 and TRBJ2-4; 7 bases are a match to TRBD2. The CDR3 extends over 13 amino acids. V was pared by 5 bases and J by 9 bases, with 7 bases of the junction left unmatched.